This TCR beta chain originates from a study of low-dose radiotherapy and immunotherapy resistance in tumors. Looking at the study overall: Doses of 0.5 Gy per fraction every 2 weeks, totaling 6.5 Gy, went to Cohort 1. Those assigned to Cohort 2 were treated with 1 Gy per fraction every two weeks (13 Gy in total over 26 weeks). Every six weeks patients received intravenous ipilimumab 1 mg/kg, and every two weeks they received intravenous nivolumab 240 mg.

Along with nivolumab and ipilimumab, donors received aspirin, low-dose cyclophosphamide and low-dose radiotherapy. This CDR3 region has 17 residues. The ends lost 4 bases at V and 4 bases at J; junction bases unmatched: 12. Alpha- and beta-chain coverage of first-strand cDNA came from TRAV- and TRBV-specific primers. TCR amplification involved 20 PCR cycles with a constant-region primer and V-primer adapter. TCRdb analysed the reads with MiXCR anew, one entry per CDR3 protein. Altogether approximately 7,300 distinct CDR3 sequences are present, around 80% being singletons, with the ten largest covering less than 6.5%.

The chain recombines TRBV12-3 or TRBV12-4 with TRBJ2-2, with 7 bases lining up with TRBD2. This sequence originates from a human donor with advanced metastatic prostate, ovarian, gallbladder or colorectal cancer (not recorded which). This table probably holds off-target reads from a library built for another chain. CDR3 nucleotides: TGTGCCAGCAGTTCCTCCCCGGGGAGGGGTGGCACCGGGGAGCTGTTTTTT. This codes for CASSSSPGRGGTGELFF.